The 27 T cell receptor beta chains below were found in one sample sequenced in a study of CD8+CD57+ T cells in acquired aplastic anemia (dated by TCRdb to the late 2010s). The listed sequencing device is Illumina HiSeq 2000. TCR beta VDJ combination and CDR3 sequence profiling used genomic DNA as the template. TCRdb redid the processing of the public reads, applying fastp at Q25 and MiXCR, and retained in-frame beta chains. Rows are combined by CDR3 protein, so each entry shows the most common genes and DNA. A total of about 190,000 distinct CDR3 sequences appear in this sample, more than 45% of them only once. The top ten clones comprise around 9.7% of the sample. Flow cytometry had shown CD8+CD57+ cell expansion in the patients selected for sequencing. The sample taken for sequencing was sorted CD4+, CD8+, or CD8+CD57+ T cells (not recorded which) from PBMCs. These receptor sequences come from a human donor with aplastic anemia.

This clonotype was seen a few times. This chain connects TRBV20-1 to TRBJ2-7; no firm D call. The V gene lost 6 bases and the J gene lost 0 bases, with 6 bases spanning the gap. CDR3 length: 11 amino acids. Germline loops: CDR1 DFQATT, CDR2 SNEGSKA (reference sequence). CDR3 coding DNA: TGCAGTGCACGGACCTCCTACGAGCAGTACTTC. Translating it yields CSARTSYEQYF.

J is TRBJ2-1 and V is TRBV12-3 or TRBV12-4; 11 bases line up with TRBD2. This CDR3 has 14 residues. V was clipped by 2 bases and J by 9 bases; unmatched bases: 3. In DNA form, the CDR3 reads TGTGCCAGCAGTTTATTACTAGCGGGAGCTGAGCAGTTCTTC. Protein sequence: CASSLLLAGAEQFF.

About this clonotype: This sequence may be a read error, since a much larger clone differs from it by one base. The chain carries TRBV6-5 and TRBJ1-2; no firm D call. Trimming took off 2 bases at V and 3 bases at J, with 13 bases between the two ends. Germline V CDR1 and CDR2: MNHEY, SVGAGI. CDR3 size: 15 residues. The CDR3 loop reads CASSYGGVWDYGYTF. The DNA for the CDR3 is TGTGCCAGCAGTTACGGCGGGGTTTGGGACTATGGCTACACCTTC.

This chain connects TRBV19 to TRBJ1-6; D not certain. The CDR3 runs to 14 residues. The germline V and J ends were trimmed by 5 bases and 6 bases, with 11 bases remaining between them. Germline CDR1 is LNHDA and CDR2 is SQIVND (reference sequence). CDR3 amino acids: CASSFSGFNSPLHF. For the CDR3, the DNA is TGTGCCAGTAGTTTTTCCGGGTTTAATTCACCCCTCCACTTT.

This clonotype was observed many times. The rearrangement links TRBV6-5 to TRBJ2-7; D tentatively reads TRBD1 or TRBD2 (5 bases each). Trimming stripped 6 bases from V and 2 bases from J, with 11 bases between. CDR3 size: 13 residues. Germline V gene sequence: CDR1 MNHEY, CDR2 SVGAGI. CDR3 region: CASRRDGTYEQYF. CDR3 nucleotides: TGTGCCAGCAGACGGGACGGGACCTACGAGCAGTACTTC.

The chain employs TRBV29-1 and TRBJ1-2; TRBD1 agrees at 7 bases. Per germline, CDR1 SQVTM and CDR2 ANQGSEA. The CDR3 extends over 14 amino acids. After removal of 8 bases from V and 4 bases from J, the junction contained 13 bases not matched to a gene. The CDR3 region is CSLELAGGSYGYTF. The CDR3 DNA sequence: TGCAGCCTAGAGTTGGCAGGGGGTTCCTATGGCTACACCTTC.

The rearrangement joins TRBV25-1 to TRBJ1-2; D is perhaps TRBD1 (5 bases). V was pared by 7 bases and J by 3 bases, with 12 bases between. The CDR3 is 13 residues long. Germline V gives CDR1 MGHDK, CDR2 SYGVNS. CDR3 amino acids: CASKGGHYYGYTF. CDR3 bases: TGTGCCAGCAAGGGAGGACACTACTATGGCTACACCTTC.

The chain employs TRBV29-1 and TRBJ1-2; D not certain. Germline CDR1 reads SQVTM; CDR2 reads ANQGSEA. V was trimmed by 2 bases and J by 7 bases, leaving 14 bases between them. This CDR3 region has 13 residues. The CDR3 coding sequence is TGCAGCGTTGAATTGGGAGGGAGCCGTGGCTACACCTTC. Translation: CSVELGGSRGYTF.

This chain links TRBV29-1 with TRBJ1-1, with no clear D. This CDR3 contains 10 residues. Germline CDR1 reads SQVTM; CDR2 reads ANQGSEA. V was clipped by 6 bases and J by 9 bases, with 11 bases between them. CDR3 coding DNA: TGCAGCGTCCCGGACCCTCAAGCTTTCTTT. This encodes CSVPDPQAFF.

The gene calls are TRBV19 and TRBJ1-1; D gene unclear. V dropped 4 bases and J dropped 1 base, with 7 bases sitting between them. This CDR3 is built from 13 residues. CDR1 is LNHDA, CDR2 SQIVND, per germline (reference sequence). The CDR3 region is CASSTKKNTEAFF. The CDR3 DNA is TGTGCCAGTAGTACCAAGAAGAACACTGAAGCTTTCTTT.

The chain joins TRBV2 to TRBJ1-5; D is undetermined. Germline CDR1 reads SNHLY; CDR2 reads FYNNEI. The CDR3 is 14 amino acids. V lost 3 bases, J lost 6 bases, and 12 bases lay in between. In nucleotides, the CDR3 is TGTGCCAGCAGTGACACCTTGACTCGTCAGCCCCAGCATTTT. Translation: CASSDTLTRQPQHF.

This CDR3 reads CATTAGGSNTDTQYF. The CDR3 DNA follows: TGTGCCACCACCGCCGGCGGTTCCAACACAGATACGCAGTATTTT. The V and J genes are TRBV24-1 and TRBJ2-3; no reliable D call. This CDR3 has 15 amino acids. Germline V gives CDR1 KGHDR, CDR2 SFDVKD. Trimming removed 8 bases from V and 2 bases from J, with 16 bases in between.

This chain joins TRBV28 and TRBJ1-1, with 7 positions matching TRBD1. This CDR3 has 12 residues. V trimming: 5 bases; J trimming: 11 bases; junction bases outside the gene matches: 8. Germline V gene sequence: CDR1 MDHEN, CDR2 SYDVKM. The CDR3 spells CASSVRQGLAFF. The CDR3 bases are TGTGCCAGCAGTGTCCGACAGGGACTCGCTTTCTTT.

With respect to this clonotype: Sequence at one end of the junction differs from germline and may be a read error. The chain uses TRBV5-1 and TRBJ1-1; D is perhaps TRBD1 (6 bases). The CDR3 sequence is 16 residues long. CDR1 is SGHRS and CDR2 is YFSETQ in the germline V gene. The CDR3 coding sequence is TGCGCCAGCAGCAACGGACAGACCGCTTTGAACACTGAAGCTTCCTTT. Residues: CASSNGQTALNTEASF.

The CDR3 sequence is CSVEGVGGHRTYEQYF. CDR3 sequence (DNA): TGCAGCGTTGAAGGGGTGGGGGGCCACAGAACCTACGAGCAGTACTTC. The rearrangement links TRBV29-1 to TRBJ2-7, with D perhaps TRBD1 or TRBD2 (6 bases each). Germline loops: CDR1 SQVTM, CDR2 ANQGSEA. V was clipped by 1 base and J by 2 bases, with 18 bases between them. The length of the CDR3 is 16 residues.

The V and J genes are TRBV6-1 and TRBJ2-1, with TRBD1 matching 7 bases. Germline assignment: CDR1 MNHNS and CDR2 SASEGT. Trimming at V came to 5 bases and at J to 0 bases, leaving 4 bases not matched to a gene. The CDR3 sequence is 15 residues long. CDR3 nucleotide sequence: TGTGCCAGCAGTCCGACAGGGTTCTCCTACAATGAGCAGTTCTTC. Residues: CASSPTGFSYNEQFF.

At least ten counts were recorded for this clonotype. The rearrangement links TRBV4-2 to TRBJ2-1; the D is unclear. The CDR3 is 12 amino acids. V gave up 0 bases and J gave up 7 bases, with 4 bases separating them. Germline lookup yields CDR1 LGHNA and CDR2 YNFKEQ. The chain's CDR3 is CASSQDVNEQFF. The CDR3 coding sequence is TGTGCCAGCAGCCAAGACGTAAATGAGCAGTTCTTC.

This clonotype appeared many times. V usage is TRBV7-8 and J usage is TRBJ1-1; D gene uncertain. V lost 3 bases, J lost 11 bases, and 13 bases lay in between. Germline CDR1 reads SGHVS; CDR2 reads FQNEAQ. This CDR3 has 12 residues. The CDR3: CASSFPTAEAFF. The CDR3, as DNA: TGTGCCAGCAGCTTTCCGACGGCCGAGGCTTTCTTT.

This clonotype was counted at least ten times. The chain recombines TRBV7-9 with TRBJ1-5; 7 positions match TRBD1. The length of the CDR3 is 15 residues. CDR1 SEHNR and CDR2 FQNEAQ come from the germline V gene (reference sequence). V shed 5 bases and J 4 bases; nucleotides not matched to a gene: 8. CDR3 DNA: TGTGCCAGCAGCGGAGGGACAGCCTCAAATCAGCCCCAGCATTTT. Translation gives CASSGGTASNQPQHF.

The rearrangement joins TRBV7-9 to TRBJ2-3; D may be TRBD1 (6 bases). CDR3 length: 12 residues. With 7 bases removed from V and 6 bases from J, the gap between germline ends came to 11 bases. CDR1 is SEHNR, CDR2 FQNEAQ, per germline (reference sequence). This chain's CDR3 is CASKKGEDTQYF. The DNA of the CDR3 is TGTGCCAGCAAAAAGGGGGAGGATACGCAGTATTTT.

The chain uses TRBV2 and TRBJ2-7; D perhaps matches TRBD1 (6 bases). V lost 5 bases and J lost 5, with 10 bases in between. This CDR3 is built from 12 residues. From germline, CDR1 is SNHLY and CDR2 FYNNEI. In DNA form, the CDR3 reads TGTGCCAGCAGTACAGGGTTCCACGAGCAGTACTTC. Translated, it gives CASSTGFHEQYF. Supplemented by reference TRBV2 and TRBJ2-7, the full variable domain reads EPEVTQTPSHQVTQMGQEVILRCVPISNHLYFYWYRQILGQKVEFLVSFYNNEISEKSEIFDDQFSVERPDGSNFTLKIRSTKLEDSAMYFCASSTGFHEQYFGPGTRLTVT.

This clonotype was detected ten times or more. The rearrangement joins TRBV6-5 to TRBJ2-5; D is undetermined. The germline gives CDR1 MNHEY, CDR2 SVGAGI. The CDR3 totals 10 residues. CDR3 nucleotide sequence: TGTTCCCTAAACCAAGAGACCCAGTACTTC. This sequence encodes CSLNQETQYF.

The sample holds one count of this clonotype. A junction end diverges from the germline sequence, so it may reflect a read error. The chain combines TRBV2 with TRBJ1-1; 9 positions agree with TRBD1. Germline CDR1 reads SNHLY; CDR2 reads FYNNEI. The CDR3 runs to 13 residues. CDR3 loop: CASSETGGTKAFF. DNA for the CDR3: TGTGCCAGCAGCGAAACAGGGGGCACTAAAGCTTTCTTT.

J is TRBJ1-2 and V is TRBV7-3; no firm D call. V lost 7 bases and J 3 bases, leaving 9 bases between the germline ends. Germline V gene data show CDR1 as SGHTA and CDR2 as FQGTGA. The CDR3 spans 12 residues. The CDR3 region is CASTTRDYGYTF. The CDR3 DNA follows: TGTGCCAGCACAACCCGGGACTATGGCTACACCTTC.

This clonotype came up a few times. This chain connects TRBV11-2 to TRBJ2-3; 9 bases line up with TRBD2. J lost 2 bases, V lost 2 bases, and 5 bases had no gene match. There are 16 residues in the CDR3. CDR1 and CDR2 from the germline V gene are SGHAT and FQNNGV. This chain's CDR3 is CASSLIAGAVTDTQYF. The CDR3 nucleotides read TGTGCCAGCAGCTTAATAGCGGGAGCAGTCACAGATACGCAGTATTTT.

The chain has TRBV7-8 and TRBJ2-7; 10 bases are shared with TRBD1. The ends lost 5 bases at V and 4 bases at J; junction bases unmatched: 5. The CDR3 contains 14 residues. From germline, CDR1 is SGHVS and CDR2 FQNEAQ. Here the CDR3 DNA reads TGTGCCAGCAGCCTCGACAGGGGGCAGTACGAGCAGTACTTC. Protein sequence: CASSLDRGQYEQYF.

The chain carries TRBV10-2 and TRBJ1-2; 7 bases line up with TRBD1. V lost 4 bases to trimming and J lost 6 bases; unmatched junction nucleotides: 14. CDR3 length: 16 amino acids. CDR1 and CDR2 (germline): WSHSY, SAAADI. The CDR3 is CASSAKTQGLRDGYTF. The CDR3, as DNA: TGCGCCAGCAGTGCCAAGACACAGGGGTTGAGGGATGGCTACACCTTC.